This T cell receptor beta chain was found in a study of cytomegalovirus exposure and HLA in healthy donors. Notes on the study in general: Data from an earlier analysis indicated that most TCR beta V segments were productive either about 90% or about 30% of the time. Some 150 TCR beta chains were listed as cytomegalovirus-associated. TCR beta V- and J-gene trimming, according to a later analysis, was linked to a missense DCLRE1C variant. Highest at DRB1 and lowest at HLA-C, TCR association rates differed among HLA loci in a later analysis.

A multiplex PCR was run with 60 Vbeta primers and 13 Jbeta primers. Here immunoSEQ multiplex PCR was the method, and the copy in TCRdb shows in-frame clones only, minus some. The repertoire consists of 95,000 to 130,000 clones, with approximately 80% occurring once and the leading ten covering around 4.3%. The CDR3 spans 17 residues. Germline V gene lookup returns CDR1 SGHRS and CDR2 YFSETQ. The ends lost 1 base at V and 6 bases at J; junction bases unmatched: 11. This clone turned up a few times. Its antigen is unidentified. The chain has TRBV5-1 and TRBJ2-3; 10 bases fit TRBD2. Input material: PBMCs. The TCR comes from a man between 25 and 39 years old in good health and CMV-seropositive. The CDR3 sequence is CASSLMVTSGAGDTQYF. CDR3 nucleotides: TGCGCCAGCAGCTTGATGGTTACTAGCGGGGCGGGGGATACGCAGTATTTT.